Shown below are 26 T cell receptor beta chains from a single sample sequenced in a study of CD8 T cells in Susac syndrome. RNA, at roughly 0.5 to 1 ug, was reverse transcribed with random hexamers. TCRdb reprocessed the immunoSEQ multiplex PCR reads via MiXCR and lists one record per CDR3 protein. Here the sample spans some 130,000 distinct CDR3 sequences, nearly 95% being singletons. The sequenced material came from CD4+ T cells from PBMCs. The receptors here all came from a human donor in good health.

This clonotype was recorded once. This rearrangement joins TRBV29-1 to TRBJ2-1, with D possibly TRBD1 on 7 matching bases. The germline CDR1 and CDR2 sequences are SQVTM and ANQGSEA. Trimming took 6 bases from V and 4 from J, leaving 19 bases between them. CDR3 length: 15 amino acids. The DNA of the CDR3 is TGCAGCGTGGAGGGCCTGGACAGGACATACAATGAGCAGTTCTTC. Translation: CSVEGLDRTYNEQFF.

This chain links TRBV5-1 with TRBJ2-6; the D gene is possibly TRBD1 (6 bases). V gave up 4 bases and J gave up 0 bases, with 11 bases separating them. The CDR3 is 16 residues long. Germline CDR1 is SGHRS and CDR2 is YFSETQ. The CDR3 protein is CASSATGTSGANVLTF. The CDR3 region has the DNA TGCGCCAGCAGCGCCACAGGGACCTCTGGGGCCAACGTCCTGACTTTC.

The rearrangement joins TRBV7-9 to TRBJ2-1; D is uncertain. The CDR3 totals 13 residues. Germline V lookup: CDR1 SEHNR, CDR2 FQNEAQ (reference sequence). V lost 1 base to trimming and J lost 7 bases, with 8 bases between them. The CDR3 nucleotides are TGTGCCAGCAGCTTAGTTCGGGTGAATGAGCAGTTCTTC. Translated: CASSLVRVNEQFF. Full variable domain (remainder filled in from reference TRBV7-9 and TRBJ2-1): DTGVSQNPRHKITKRGQNVTFRCDPISEHNRLYWYRQTLGQGPEFLTYFQNEAQLEKSRLLSDRFSAERPKGSFSTLEIQRTEQGDSAMYLCASSLVRVNEQFFGPGTRLTVL.

The CDR3 DNA reads TGCGCCAGCAGCTTGCAGCCAGGGGAGAGGGAGACCCAGTACTTC. Protein sequence: CASSLQPGERETQYF. The chain is built from TRBV5-1 and TRBJ2-5; possibly TRBD1 for D (6 bases). Per germline, CDR1 SGHRS and CDR2 YFSETQ. CDR3 length: 15 residues. Deletions cut 1 base from V and 5 bases from J, with 15 bases between.

The rearrangement links TRBV11-2 to TRBJ2-2; D might be TRBD1 (6 bases). CDR1 and CDR2 (germline): SGHAT, FQNNGV. The V end was cut by 4 bases, the J end by 7 bases, with 10 bases between. CDR3 size: 13 residues. The CDR3 spells CASSYRDGGELFF. The DNA for the CDR3 is TGTGCCAGCAGCTACAGGGACGGCGGGGAGCTGTTTTTT.

The gene calls are TRBV6-6 and TRBJ1-5; D remains ambiguous. This CDR3 comprises 14 residues. V was trimmed by 7 bases and J by 6 bases, leaving 16 bases between them. The germline V gene encodes CDR1 MNHNY and CDR2 SVGAGI (reference sequence). Written as DNA, the CDR3 is TGTGCCAGCATCGCTTCCGTCGGCAGTCAGCCCCAGCATTTT. It translates to CASIASVGSQPQHF.

The chain recombines TRBV2 with TRBJ2-3, with a tentative D call TRBD1 (6 bases). This CDR3 has 13 amino acids. The germline CDR1 and CDR2 sequences are SNHLY and FYNNEI. V shed 3 bases and J shed 4 bases, with 8 bases lying between them. The CDR3 loop is CASSDAGADTQYF. The DNA for the CDR3 is TGTGCCAGCAGTGACGCAGGGGCAGATACGCAGTATTTT.

The chain couples TRBV24-1 to TRBJ2-2, with D possibly matching TRBD2 (5 bases). CDR3 size: 13 residues. Germline assignment: CDR1 KGHDR and CDR2 SFDVKD. Trimming stripped 5 bases from V and 4 bases from J, with 7 bases between. The CDR3 loop is CATSGSATGELFF. The DNA of the CDR3 is TGTGCCACCAGTGGTAGCGCCACCGGGGAGCTGTTTTTT.

This chain connects TRBV19 to TRBJ2-7; D is possibly TRBD2 (5 bases). The length of the CDR3 is 14 residues. Trimming removed 1 base from V and 2 bases from J, with 9 bases in between. The germline gives CDR1 LNHDA, CDR2 SQIVND (reference sequence). The CDR3 sequence is CASSIGGIPYEQYF. DNA for the CDR3: TGTGCCAGTAGTATAGGAGGGATCCCCTACGAGCAGTACTTC. The whole variable domain, remainder taken from reference TRBV19 and TRBJ2-7, is DGGITQSPKYLFRKEGQNVTLSCEQNLNHDAMYWYRQDPGQGLRLIYYSQIVNDFQKGDIAEGYSVSREKKESFPLTVTSAQKNPTAFYLCASSIGGIPYEQYFGPGTRLTVT.

Comment on this clonotype: One end of the junction does not line up with germline, which may come from a read error. The J gene is TRBJ2-3, the V gene TRBV2; a weak D match, TRBD1 (6 bases). Per the germline V gene, CDR1 is SNHLY and CDR2 is FYNNEI. This CDR3 is built from 11 residues. This chain's CDR3 is CASSEGGPHYF. The CDR3 coding sequence is TGTGCCAGCAGCGAAGGGGGTCCCCACTATTTT.

This chain uses TRBV28 with TRBJ2-4; tentative D call: TRBD2 (5 bases). From germline, CDR1 is MDHEN and CDR2 SYDVKM. Between the trimmed V and J ends, which lost 8 bases and 2 bases, there was a span of 13 bases. This CDR3 region has 14 residues. CDR3 amino acids: CASRWSGTKNIQYF. The CDR3, as DNA: TGTGCCAGCCGTTGGAGCGGAACCAAAAACATTCAGTACTTC.

This chain connects TRBV3-1 to TRBJ1-1; TRBD1 might be the D (5 bases). The CDR3 is made up of 18 amino acids. Trimming pared 6 bases from V and 4 bases from J, leaving 27 bases between. Germline V gives CDR1 LGHDT, CDR2 YNNKEL (reference sequence). CDR3 sequence (DNA): TGTGCCAGCAGTCACCTTGGGGGATCCAAGGCAAAACGCACTGAAGCTTTCTTT. Encoded protein: CASSHLGGSKAKRTEAFF. The full variable domain, its missing parts supplied by reference TRBV3-1 and TRBJ1-1, is DTAVSQTPKYLVTQMGNDKSIKCEQNLGHDTMYWYKQDSKKFLKIMFSYNNKELIINETVPNRFSPKSPDKAHLNLHINSLELGDSAVYFCASSHLGGSKAKRTEAFFGQGTRLTVV.

The CDR3, as DNA: TGCAGTGCACCCCAGACAGGGGATTTCGACACCGGGGAGCTGTTTTTT. This gives the protein CSAPQTGDFDTGELFF. This rearrangement joins TRBV20-1 to TRBJ2-2; 8 bases are shared with TRBD1. V gave up 6 bases and J gave up 3 bases; unmatched junction bases: 12. CDR1 and CDR2 from the germline V gene are DFQATT and SNEGSKA (reference sequence). CDR3 size: 16 residues.

The rearrangement links TRBV29-1 to TRBJ2-1; D is possibly TRBD2 (6 bases). The CDR3 covers 13 residues. Germline-derived CDR1 and CDR2 are SQVTM and ANQGSEA. V lost 6 bases, J lost 7 bases, and 16 bases lay in between. CDR3 in DNA: TGCAGCGTCGCTCGGGACTGGGAGAATGAGCAGTTCTTC. Its protein is CSVARDWENEQFF.

The rearrangement joins TRBV29-1 to TRBJ1-2; D unclear. The CDR3 extends over 14 amino acids. V shed 2 bases and J shed 3 bases, with 13 bases lying between them. Germline V gene lookup returns CDR1 SQVTM and CDR2 ANQGSEA. The CDR3 bases are TGCAGCGTTGAAAGCGGGTGGGTGGACTATGGCTACACCTTC. It specifies CSVESGWVDYGYTF.

The chain links TRBV29-1 to TRBJ2-2; no firm D call. The germline V and J ends were trimmed by 1 base and 0 bases, with 3 bases remaining between them. Germline CDR1 and CDR2: SQVTM and ANQGSEA. The CDR3 length is 13 residues. DNA of the CDR3: TGCAGCGTTGAAGGGACGAACACCGGGGAGCTGTTTTTT. This gives the protein CSVEGTNTGELFF.

The V call is TRBV29-1, the J call TRBJ2-7; 10 bases are shared with TRBD2. V dropped 6 bases and J dropped 3; count of bases not matched to a gene: 5. Germline V lookup: CDR1 SQVTM, CDR2 ANQGSEA. The CDR3 length is 13 residues. The CDR3 coding sequence is TGCAGCGTATCTAGCGGGAGTGGCTACGAGCAGTACTTC. It specifies CSVSSGSGYEQYF.

This rearrangement joins TRBV3-1 to TRBJ1-1; D not certain. Trimming shortened V by 2 bases and J by 8 bases, and 6 bases separated the two germline ends. The germline gives CDR1 LGHDT, CDR2 YNNKEL (reference sequence). This CDR3 has 11 residues. The chain's CDR3 is CASSQLAEAFF. CDR3 sequence (DNA): TGTGCCAGCAGCCAATTGGCAGAAGCTTTCTTT. Variable domain in full (rest from reference TRBV3-1 and TRBJ1-1): DTAVSQTPKYLVTQMGNDKSIKCEQNLGHDTMYWYKQDSKKFLKIMFSYNNKELIINETVPNRFSPKSPDKAHLNLHINSLELGDSAVYFCASSQLAEAFFGQGTRLTVV.

The chain joins TRBV18 to TRBJ2-7; 9 bases fit TRBD2. The ends lost 3 bases at V and 7 bases at J; junction bases unmatched: 10. Looked up from germline, CDR1 is KGHSH and CDR2 is LQKENI. The CDR3 extends over 15 amino acids. The CDR3 loop is CASSPGREGPGEQYF. In DNA form, the CDR3 reads TGTGCCAGCTCACCGGGGCGGGAGGGCCCGGGGGAGCAGTACTTC.

V usage is TRBV29-1 and J usage is TRBJ1-5; D might be TRBD1 (6 bases). This CDR3 has 13 residues. V was pared by 8 bases and J by 4 bases, with 15 bases between. Looked up from germline, CDR1 is SQVTM and CDR2 is ANQGSEA. The CDR3 sequence is CSPVLGANQPQHF. As DNA, the CDR3 is TGCAGCCCCGTTTTGGGGGCTAATCAGCCCCAGCATTTT.

This clonotype was seen a single time. This sequence joins TRBV3-1 and TRBJ2-7; the D gene could be TRBD1 or TRBD2 (6 bases each). The germline V and J ends were trimmed by 4 bases and 2 bases, with 12 bases remaining between them. Germline V gene lookup returns CDR1 LGHDT and CDR2 YNNKEL (reference sequence). The length of the CDR3 is 14 residues. CDR3 loop: CASSRPGAPYEQYF. In nucleotides, the CDR3 is TGTGCCAGCAGCCGGCCGGGGGCCCCCTACGAGCAGTACTTC.

This clonotype appeared a few times. The chain is built from TRBV12-3 or TRBV12-4 and TRBJ2-5; a possible D gene is TRBD1 (5 bases). The CDR3 consists of 14 residues. Deletions cut 3 bases from V and 2 bases from J, with 10 bases between. For the CDR3, the DNA is TGTGCCAGCAGTTTTGCGTCAGGGCAAGAGACCCAGTACTTC. This translates into CASSFASGQETQYF.

The rearrangement joins TRBV3-1 to TRBJ1-2; perhaps TRBD1 as D (5 bases). V lost 1 base and J lost 2, with 8 bases in between. This CDR3 is built from 14 residues. Germline V gene data show CDR1 as LGHDT and CDR2 as YNNKEL (reference sequence). DNA of the CDR3: TGTGCCAGCAGCCAAGCGGGGACGAACTATGGCTACACCTTC. The encoded protein is CASSQAGTNYGYTF.

This chain connects TRBV7-8 to TRBJ2-1; D not certain. With 5 bases removed from V and 7 bases from J, the gap between germline ends came to 3 bases. The CDR3 extends over 10 amino acids. CDR1 SGHVS and CDR2 FQNEAQ come from the germline V gene. The DNA of the CDR3 is TGTGCCAGCAGCAAGAATGAGCAGTTCTTC. Translation: CASSKNEQFF.

The rearrangement joins TRBV10-3 to TRBJ2-5, with 11 bases matching TRBD2. The ends lost 10 bases at V and 3 bases at J; junction bases unmatched: 4. The CDR3 runs to 13 residues. Germline loops: CDR1 ENHRY, CDR2 SYGVKD. This CDR3 is CATGTSGKETQYF. The CDR3 DNA reads TGTGCCACCGGGACTAGCGGAAAAGAGACCCAGTACTTC.

V usage is TRBV5-4 and J usage is TRBJ2-7, with 11 positions matching TRBD2. The CDR3 has 16 residues. Germline V gene lookup returns CDR1 SGHNT and CDR2 YYREEE (reference sequence). The V segment lost 7 bases and the J segment 2 bases; nucleotides outside the gene matches: 11. CDR3 sequence: CASGPKTSGIAYEQYF. As DNA, the CDR3 is TGTGCCAGCGGCCCAAAGACTAGCGGGATTGCCTACGAGCAGTACTTC.